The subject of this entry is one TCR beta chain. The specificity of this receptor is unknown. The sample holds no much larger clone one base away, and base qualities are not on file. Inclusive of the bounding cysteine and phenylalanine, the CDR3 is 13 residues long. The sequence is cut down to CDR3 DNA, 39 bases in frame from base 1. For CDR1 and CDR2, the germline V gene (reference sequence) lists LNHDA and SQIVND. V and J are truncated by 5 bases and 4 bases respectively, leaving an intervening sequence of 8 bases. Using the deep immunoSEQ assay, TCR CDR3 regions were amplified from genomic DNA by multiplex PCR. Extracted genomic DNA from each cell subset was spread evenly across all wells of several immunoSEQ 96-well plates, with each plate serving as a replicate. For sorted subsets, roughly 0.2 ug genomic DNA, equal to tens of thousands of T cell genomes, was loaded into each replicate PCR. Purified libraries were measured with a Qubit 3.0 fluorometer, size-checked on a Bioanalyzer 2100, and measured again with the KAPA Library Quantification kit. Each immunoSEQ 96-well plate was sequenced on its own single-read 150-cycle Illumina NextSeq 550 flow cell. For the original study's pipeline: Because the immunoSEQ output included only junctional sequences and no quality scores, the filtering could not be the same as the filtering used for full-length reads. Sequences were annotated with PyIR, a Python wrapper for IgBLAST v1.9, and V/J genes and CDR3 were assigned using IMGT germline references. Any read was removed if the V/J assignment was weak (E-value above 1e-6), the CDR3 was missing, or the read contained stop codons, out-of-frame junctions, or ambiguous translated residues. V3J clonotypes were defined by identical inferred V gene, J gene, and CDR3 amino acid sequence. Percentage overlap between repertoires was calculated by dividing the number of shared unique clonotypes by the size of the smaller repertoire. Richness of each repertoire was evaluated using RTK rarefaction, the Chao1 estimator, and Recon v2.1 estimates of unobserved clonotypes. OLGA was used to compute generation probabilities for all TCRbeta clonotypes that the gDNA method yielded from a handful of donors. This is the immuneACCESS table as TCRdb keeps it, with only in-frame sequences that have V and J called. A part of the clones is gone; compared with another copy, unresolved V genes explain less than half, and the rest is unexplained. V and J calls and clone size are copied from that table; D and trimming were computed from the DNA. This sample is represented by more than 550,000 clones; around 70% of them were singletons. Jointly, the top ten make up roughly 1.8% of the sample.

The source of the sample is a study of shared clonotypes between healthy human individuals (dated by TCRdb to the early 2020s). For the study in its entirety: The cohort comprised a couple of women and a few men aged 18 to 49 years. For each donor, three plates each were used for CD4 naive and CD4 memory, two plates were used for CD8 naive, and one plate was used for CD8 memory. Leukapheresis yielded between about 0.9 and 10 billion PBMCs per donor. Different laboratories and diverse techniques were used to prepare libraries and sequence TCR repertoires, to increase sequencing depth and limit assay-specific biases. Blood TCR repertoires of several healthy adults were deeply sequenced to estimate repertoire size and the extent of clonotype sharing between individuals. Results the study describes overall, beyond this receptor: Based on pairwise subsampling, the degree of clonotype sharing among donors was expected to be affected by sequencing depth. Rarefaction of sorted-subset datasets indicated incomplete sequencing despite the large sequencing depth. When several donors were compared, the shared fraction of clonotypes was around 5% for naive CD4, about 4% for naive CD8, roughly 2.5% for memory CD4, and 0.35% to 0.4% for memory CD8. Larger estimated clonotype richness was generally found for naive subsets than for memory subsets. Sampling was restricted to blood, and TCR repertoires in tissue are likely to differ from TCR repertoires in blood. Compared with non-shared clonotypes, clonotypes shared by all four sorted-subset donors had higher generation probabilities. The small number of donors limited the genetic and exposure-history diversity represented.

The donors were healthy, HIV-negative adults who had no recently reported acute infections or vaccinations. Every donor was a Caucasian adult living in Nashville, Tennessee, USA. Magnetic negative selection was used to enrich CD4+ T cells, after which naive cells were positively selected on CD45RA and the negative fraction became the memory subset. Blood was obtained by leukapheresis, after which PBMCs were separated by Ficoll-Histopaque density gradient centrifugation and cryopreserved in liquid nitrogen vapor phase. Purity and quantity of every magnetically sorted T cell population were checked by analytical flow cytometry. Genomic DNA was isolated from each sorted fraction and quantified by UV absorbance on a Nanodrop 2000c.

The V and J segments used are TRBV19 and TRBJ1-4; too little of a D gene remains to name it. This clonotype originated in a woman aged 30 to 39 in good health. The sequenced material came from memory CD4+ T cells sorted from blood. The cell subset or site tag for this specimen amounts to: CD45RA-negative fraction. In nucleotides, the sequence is TGTGCCAGTAGTCCCGTCATTAATGAAAAACTGTTTTTT. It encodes CASSPVINEKLFF.